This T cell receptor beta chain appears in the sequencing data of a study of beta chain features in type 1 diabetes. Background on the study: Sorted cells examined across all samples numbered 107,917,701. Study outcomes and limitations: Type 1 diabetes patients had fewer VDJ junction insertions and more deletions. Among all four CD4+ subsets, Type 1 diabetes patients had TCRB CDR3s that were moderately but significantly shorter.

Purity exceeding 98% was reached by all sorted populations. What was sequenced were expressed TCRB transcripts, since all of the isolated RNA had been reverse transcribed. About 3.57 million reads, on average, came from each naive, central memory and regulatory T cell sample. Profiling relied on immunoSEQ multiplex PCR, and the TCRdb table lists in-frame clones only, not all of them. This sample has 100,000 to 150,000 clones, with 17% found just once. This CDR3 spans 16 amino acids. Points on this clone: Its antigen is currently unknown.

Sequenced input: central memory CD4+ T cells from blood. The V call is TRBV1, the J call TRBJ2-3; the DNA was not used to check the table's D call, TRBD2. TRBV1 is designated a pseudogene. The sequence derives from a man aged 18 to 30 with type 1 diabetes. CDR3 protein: CTSRPRLAGGADTQYF. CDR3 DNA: TGCACCAGCAGACCCAGGCTAGCGGGAGGAGCAGATACGCAGTATTTT.